The rows below give T cell receptor beta chains drawn from one sample of a study of human T cells and chemical hapten exposure. One entry per CDR3 protein, called by TCRdb with MiXCR from the RACE reads. The table records 95,000 to 100,000 distinct CDR3 sequences, 10% to 11% of them present only once. The starting material was whole blood, obtained in connection with sensitization to the hapten diphenylcyclopropenone (DPC). The source is an older woman with alopecia areata. Some clones in this sample may be carry-over from other donors' samples. The CDR3 runs from the conserved cysteine through the conserved F or W. D genes are given only for firm matches. Some rows have no size entry. The others give once, few or many, or a class for an expanded clone.

TRBJ1-1 TRBV2 many . 15 TGTGCCAGCGACCAAGCCGGACAACTGAACACTGAAGCTTTCTTT CASDQAGQLNTEAFF
TRBJ1-2 TRBV18 many . 15 TGTGCCAGCTCACCGCTACGTTCGGGGGAATATGGCTACACCTTC CASSPLRSGEYGYTF
TRBJ2-3 TRBV6-5 many . 15 TGTGCCAGCAGTTCGACTGTGGGGGCCGGAGATACGCAGTATTTT CASSSTVGAGDTQYF
TRBJ1-6 TRBV7-9 many . 14 TGTGCCAGCAGTGATCAGGGTGTTTACTCACCCCTCCACTTT CASSDQGVYSPLHF
TRBJ1-4 TRBV5-5 many . 13 TGTGCCAGCAGCTTCTGGACTCCGGAAAAACTGTTTTTT CASSFWTPEKLFF
TRBJ2-7 TRBV20-1 . . 16 TGCAGTGCTAGAGATAACACGCAACATCTTTACTACGAGCAGTACTTC CSARDNTQHLYYEQYF
TRBJ2-5 TRBV20-1 many . 12 TGCAGTGCTATGAACAGCCAAGAGACCCAGTACTTC CSAMNSQETQYF
TRBJ1-1 TRBV9 many TRBD1 17 TGTGCCAGCAGCCTCCCGGGACAGGCGCCAAGGAACACTGAAGCTTTCTTT CASSLPGQAPRNTEAFF
TRBJ2-6 TRBV7-3 . . 17 TGTGCCAGCAGCCCCCCGGCGGGTATGGCTGGGGCCAACGTCCTGACTTTC CASSPPAGMAGANVLTF
TRBJ2-5 TRBV10-3 few TRBD1 14 TGTGCCATCAGTGAAAACAGGGGGGAAGAGACCCAGTACTTC CAISENRGEETQYF
TRBJ2-4 TRBV12-3/TRBV12-4 many . 15 TGTGCCAGCAGTGGCAGGGAGTATGACAAAAACATTCAGTACTTC CASSGREYDKNIQYF
TRBJ2-2 TRBV30 many TRBD2 14 TGTGCCTTGAGACTAGCGGGGATGTTCGGGGAGCTGTTTTTT CALRLAGMFGELFF
TRBJ2-3 TRBV20-1 . TRBD2 17 TGCAGTGCTAGAGATCTATGGGCGGGGGGGCGGATAGATACGCAGTATTTT CSARDLWAGGRIDTQYF
TRBJ2-5 TRBV18 many . 17 TGTGCCAGCTCACCGTTCGATAGCGGCGGTACCCAAGAGACCCAGTACTTC CASSPFDSGGTQETQYF
TRBJ1-1 TRBV7-2 many TRBD1 18 TGTGCCAGCAGCTTATCCTCCCCGCGGGGGACAGTCGGCACTGAAGCTTTCTTT CASSLSSPRGTVGTEAFF
TRBJ2-7 TRBV3-1 few . 15 TGTGCCAGCAGACCTGCGGGGGCGACCGTTTGGGAGCAGTACTTC CASRPAGATVWEQYF
TRBJ2-3 TRBV30 few . 13 TGTGCCTGGAGTGTACAGGGACGTGATACGCAGTATTTT CAWSVQGRDTQYF
TRBJ2-5 TRBV20-1 few TRBD2 15 TGCAGTGCTAGAGATCCAACTAGCGGGGGTGAGACCCAGTACTTC CSARDPTSGGETQYF
TRBJ1-2 TRBV3-2 . . 17 TGTGCCAGCAGCCAAGACCCGACGGGACAGGGAATCTATGGCTACACCTTC CASSQDPTGQGIYGYTF
TRBJ1-1 TRBV27 many . 15 TGTGCCAGCAGTTTGGGCAGGCTACCGAACACTGAAGCTTTCTTT CASSLGRLPNTEAFF
TRBJ1-1 TRBV10-3 . . 16 TGTGCCATCAGTGGGTCTTCGCAGGAGCCGAACACTGAAGCTTTCTTT CAISGSSQEPNTEAFF
TRBJ2-7 TRBV20-1 many . 14 TGCAGTGCTGCCCCCCTATCCCGATCCTACGAGCAGTACTTC CSAAPLSRSYEQYF
TRBJ1-3 TRBV29-1 many TRBD1 12 TGCAGCGTGGACAGGGGTGGAAACACCATATATTTT CSVDRGGNTIYF
TRBJ1-5 TRBV15 . . 15 TGTGCCACCAGCAGAGAATCTGCGAACAGACAGCCCCAGCATTTT CATSRESANRQPQHF
TRBJ2-7 TRBV6-5 few TRBD2 15 TGTGCCAGCAGACATAGCGGGGGGAGCTCCTACGAGCAGTACTTC CASRHSGGSSYEQYF
TRBJ2-7 TRBV18 many . 12 TGTGCCAGCTCGGACTTAACCTACGAGCAGTACTTC CASSDLTYEQYF
TRBJ2-3 TRBV11-2 many . 14 TGTGCCAGCAGCTCCCGGGATAGCACAGATACGCAGTATTTT CASSSRDSTDTQYF
TRBJ2-5 TRBV10-2 . TRBD2 14 TGCGCCAGCAGGGCCTTAGCGGGGGAAGAGACCCAGTACTTC CASRALAGEETQYF
TRBJ2-2 TRBV20-1 few TRBD1 14 TGCAGTGCTGGGGGACAGTCGAACACCGGGGAGCTGTTTTTT CSAGGQSNTGELFF
TRBJ2-2 TRBV19 . TRBD1 16 TGTGCCAGTAGTATACCAGGACAGGGGGCTGGCAGGGAGCTGTTTTTT CASSIPGQGAGRELFF
TRBJ2-5 TRBV5-1 . . 11 TGCGCCAGCAGCTCAGCGGAGACCCAGTACTTC CASSSAETQYF
TRBJ2-3 TRBV2 few . 15 TGTGCCAGCAGTGTGACTAGTGACCGCACAGATACGCAGTATTTT CASSVTSDRTDTQYF
TRBJ1-6 TRBV10-3 . . 15 TGTGCCATCAGTGAAGGGTACCCCTCCAGGACACCCCTCCACTTT CAISEGYPSRTPLHF
TRBJ2-3 TRBV5-1 many . 17 TGCGCCAGCAGCTTGGGGGGAACTAACCCTAGCACAGATACGCAGTATTTT CASSLGGTNPSTDTQYF
TRBJ1-3 TRBV6-1 few TRBD1 15 TGTGCCAGCAGTGAGAGGACAGGGACAAGAAACACCATATATTTT CASSERTGTRNTIYF
TRBJ2-3 TRBV5-1 few TRBD2 18 TGCGCCAGCAGCTTACTAGCGGGGGAAACCCCTAGCACAGATACGCAGTATTTT CASSLLAGETPSTDTQYF
TRBJ2-3 TRBV3-1 many . 13 TGTGCCAGCAGCCAAGAAGGAGCAGATACGCAGTATTTT CASSQEGADTQYF
TRBJ2-1 TRBV5-1 . TRBD2 14 TGCGCCAGCAGCTCCCTGGAGCGGGGCAATGAGCAGTTCTTC CASSSLERGNEQFF
TRBJ1-5 TRBV7-2 few . 14 TGTGCCAGCAGTCAAGGACCGGTCAATCAGCCCCAGCATTTT CASSQGPVNQPQHF
TRBJ2-1 TRBV11-1 few . 12 TGTGCCAGCAGCCGGGGAACGAATGAGCAGTTCTTC CASSRGTNEQFF
TRBJ2-2 TRBV6-5 . TRBD1 15 TGTGCCAGCTCTCGACAGGGGACGAACACCGGGGAGCTGTTTTTT CASSRQGTNTGELFF